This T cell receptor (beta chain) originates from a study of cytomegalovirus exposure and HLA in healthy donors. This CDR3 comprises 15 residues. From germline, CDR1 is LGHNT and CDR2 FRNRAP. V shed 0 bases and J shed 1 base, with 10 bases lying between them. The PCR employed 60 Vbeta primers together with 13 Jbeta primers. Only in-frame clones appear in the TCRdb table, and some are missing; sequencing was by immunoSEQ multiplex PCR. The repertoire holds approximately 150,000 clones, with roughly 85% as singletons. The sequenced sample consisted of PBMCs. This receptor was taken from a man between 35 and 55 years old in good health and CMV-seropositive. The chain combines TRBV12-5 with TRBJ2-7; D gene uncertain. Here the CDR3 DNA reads TGTGCTAGTGGTTTGGTCGACTGGGTTTCCTACGAGCAGTACTTC. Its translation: CASGLVDWVSYEQYF.